Listed here are 30 T cell receptor beta chains from one sample, sequenced in a study of T cells in Graves' hyperthyroidism and ophthalmopathy. The TCR beta CDR3 regions underwent amplification using RNA transcripts as the source. During a first-round RT-PCR of the TCR CDR3, the HTBI primer set was used. TCRdb ran MiXCR on the multiplex PCR reads and lists one entry per CDR3 protein. The table records about 380,000 distinct CDR3 sequences, around 20% of them present only once. Sequenced input: blood. These receptors originate from a man aged 18 to 30 with Graves' ophthalmopathy.

This clonotype was counted a few times. The V call is TRBV6-1, the J call TRBJ2-1, with 12 bases fitting TRBD1. Per the germline V gene, CDR1 is MNHNS and CDR2 is SASEGT. The CDR3 is made up of 18 amino acids. Trimming removed 6 bases from V and 0 bases from J; junction bases left unmatched: 9. CDR3 sequence: CASRTRDRGLSSYNEQFF. Written as DNA, the CDR3 is TGTGCCAGCAGAACAAGGGACAGGGGGCTCAGCTCCTACAATGAGCAGTTCTTC.

V gene TRBV12-5 combines with J gene TRBJ1-5, with 7 bases that match TRBD1. Germline CDR1 and CDR2: LGHNT and FRNRAP. V shed 7 bases, J shed 3 bases, and the junction held 9 bases outside the gene matches. This CDR3 comprises 15 residues. The CDR3 DNA is TGTGCTAGTGTTAACCCGGGACAGATCAATCAGCCCCAGCATTTT. Protein sequence: CASVNPGQINQPQHF.

This clonotype was found a few times. The chain uses TRBV6-1 and TRBJ2-2, with 8 bases matching TRBD1. Trimming at V came to 6 bases and at J to 8 bases, leaving 2 bases not matched to a gene. The CDR3 sequence is 12 residues long. Germline CDR1 and CDR2: MNHNS and SASEGT. CDR3 sequence: CASSGDRGELFF. The CDR3 nucleotides read TGTGCCAGCAGCGGGGACAGGGGGGAGCTGTTTTTT.

The rearrangement links TRBV6-1 to TRBJ2-1, with 10 bases aligning to TRBD2. The CDR3 is 16 residues long. Germline loops: CDR1 MNHNS, CDR2 SASEGT. J lost 0 bases, V lost 6 bases, and 5 bases had no gene match. In nucleotides, the CDR3 is TGTGCCAGCAGCCGAGGACTAGCGGACTCCTACAATGAGCAGTTCTTC. Translating it yields CASSRGLADSYNEQFF.

In its sample, this clonotype was seen many times. The chain combines TRBV6-6 with TRBJ1-6; D is possibly TRBD1 (5 bases). V lost 2 bases and J 13 bases, leaving 15 bases between the germline ends. This CDR3 has 14 amino acids. Germline values: CDR1 MNHNY, CDR2 SVGAGI (reference sequence). CDR3 DNA: TGTGCCAGCAGTTACGAACAGAGGGGTTGGCCCCTCCACTTT. Its translation is CASSYEQRGWPLHF.

This clonotype occurred many times. The rearrangement links TRBV3-1 to TRBJ1-5; possible D gene TRBD1, 5 bases. Trimming pared 0 bases from V and 7 bases from J, leaving 10 bases between. Germline CDR1 and CDR2: LGHDT and YNNKEL (reference sequence). CDR3 length: 14 residues. Written as DNA, the CDR3 is TGTGCCAGCAGCCAAGATGTGGGGGGACAGCCCCAGCATTTT. Translation: CASSQDVGGQPQHF.

The chain has TRBV10-3 and TRBJ2-1; 8 bases are shared with TRBD2. The J segment lost 0 bases and the V segment lost 8 bases, leaving 9 bases of the junction unmatched. Germline CDR1 reads ENHRY; CDR2 reads SYGVKD. The CDR3 length is 16 residues. The DNA for the CDR3 is TGTGCCATCCGAGACGGGGGGGCGGGCTCCTACAATGAGCAGTTCTTC. This gives the protein CAIRDGGAGSYNEQFF.

This clonotype was recorded at least ten times. The rearrangement uses TRBV5-1 and TRBJ1-1, with TRBD1 as a possible D gene (5 bases). Germline-derived CDR1 and CDR2 are SGHRS and YFSETQ. This CDR3 is built from 13 residues. V was pared by 4 bases and J by 4 bases, with 11 bases between. This CDR3 reads CASSRWGSTEAFF. The CDR3 DNA is TGCGCCAGCAGCCGCTGGGGGTCCACTGAAGCTTTCTTT.

This clonotype was seen more than once but under ten times. The chain is built from TRBV12-3 or TRBV12-4 and TRBJ1-2; D remains unclear. The ends were cut back, 6 bases at V and 4 bases at J, with 9 bases in the middle. CDR3 length: 12 amino acids. CDR3 region: CASRPNSYGYTF. The CDR3 DNA follows: TGTGCCAGCAGACCTAACAGCTATGGCTACACCTTC.

This clonotype was counted many times. The chain is built from TRBV12-3 or TRBV12-4 and TRBJ1-2, with 9 positions matching TRBD1. V was pared by 6 bases and J by 4 bases, with 21 bases of the junction left unmatched. The CDR3 extends over 19 amino acids. CDR3 in amino acids: CASRLPRRDRALLGYGYTF. The CDR3 bases are TGTGCCAGCAGACTACCCCGCCGGGACAGGGCCCTACTGGGCTATGGCTACACCTTC.

This clonotype was counted a few times. The chain employs TRBV7-6 and TRBJ1-2, with D hard to call. The CDR3 totals 14 residues. Germline CDR1 reads SGHVS; CDR2 reads FNYEAQ. The V end was cut by 5 bases, the J end by 2 bases, with 12 bases between. CDR3 nucleotide sequence: TGTGCCAGCAGCCCAGAGGCGGAGAACTATGGCTACACCTTC. It codes for CASSPEAENYGYTF.

The CDR3 loop reads CASSAGGLAGVEYF. The CDR3 coding sequence is TGCGCCAGCAGCGCAGGGGGACTAGCGGGGGTGGAGTATTTT. The chain links TRBV5-1 to TRBJ2-3; 14 positions agree with TRBD2. V shed 4 bases, J shed 13 bases, and the junction held 8 bases outside the gene matches. The V gene's germline CDR1 is SGHRS and CDR2 YFSETQ. The CDR3 sequence is 14 residues long.

Ten or more counts support this clonotype. The V call is TRBV5-6, the J call TRBJ1-1, with no clear D. This CDR3 is 13 amino acids long. The germline V and J ends were trimmed by 3 bases and 2 bases, with 8 bases remaining between them. Germline CDR1 and CDR2: SGHDT and YYEEEE. The CDR3: CASSSDFNTEAFF. CDR3 DNA: TGTGCCAGCAGCTCGGACTTCAACACTGAAGCTTTCTTT.

The chain couples TRBV3-1 to TRBJ1-5; 9 bases align to TRBD1. This CDR3 has 18 residues. Germline CDR1 is LGHDT and CDR2 is YNNKEL (reference sequence). Trimming at V came to 1 base and at J to 3 bases, leaving 10 bases not matched to a gene. Written as DNA, the CDR3 is TGTGCCAGCAGCCAAGGCGAGAACAGGGGGCCGGCCAATCAGCCCCAGCATTTT. Amino acids: CASSQGENRGPANQPQHF. The entire variable domain, with the rest obtained from reference TRBV3-1 and TRBJ1-5, is as follows: DTAVSQTPKYLVTQMGNDKSIKCEQNLGHDTMYWYKQDSKKFLKIMFSYNNKELIINETVPNRFSPKSPDKAHLNLHINSLELGDSAVYFCASSQGENRGPANQPQHFGDGTRLSIL.

The CDR3 sequence: CASSLGQEANEKLFF. For the CDR3, the DNA is TGTGCCAGCAGTTTGGGACAGGAGGCAAATGAAAAACTGTTTTTT. This chain joins TRBV28 and TRBJ1-4; 8 bases match TRBD1. J was trimmed by 5 bases and V by 3 bases; bases with no gene match: 5. Germline V lookup: CDR1 MDHEN, CDR2 SYDVKM. The length of the CDR3 is 15 residues.

The chain couples TRBV5-6 to TRBJ2-6; no firm D call. Trimming left V 0 bases short and J 3 bases short, with 7 bases between. The CDR3 is 15 residues long. Germline values: CDR1 SGHDT, CDR2 YYEEEE. The CDR3 DNA sequence: TGTGCCAGCAGCTTGGGTGGGGTTGGGGCCAACGTCCTGACTTTC. It codes for CASSLGGVGANVLTF.

This clonotype was observed at least ten times. The chain recombines TRBV13 with TRBJ2-3, with 11 bases that match TRBD2. This CDR3 is built from 14 residues. With V trimmed by 5 bases and J by 7 bases, 5 bases remained unmatched. The germline gives CDR1 PRHDT, CDR2 FYEKMQ (reference sequence). The CDR3 sequence is CASSAASGGYTQYF. The DNA for the CDR3 is TGTGCCAGCAGCGCCGCTAGCGGGGGGTATACGCAGTATTTT.

This clonotype was observed at least ten times. The chain combines TRBV27 with TRBJ2-7, with D perhaps TRBD1 (6 bases). The CDR3 has 14 residues. With 5 bases removed from V and 0 bases from J, the gap between germline ends came to 11 bases. The germline CDR1 and CDR2 sequences are MNHEY and SMNVEV (reference sequence). In DNA, the CDR3 is TGTGCCAGCAGTCCAGGGACACTCTCCTACGAGCAGTACTTC. Translated, it gives CASSPGTLSYEQYF.

This clonotype has ten or more counts. The rearrangement links TRBV7-8 to TRBJ1-2, with D possibly being TRBD1 (5 bases). Trimming took off 5 bases at V and 1 base at J, with 8 bases between the two ends. Germline V gene sequence: CDR1 SGHVS, CDR2 FQNEAQ. The CDR3 is 13 residues long. CDR3 sequence: CASSPDSNYGYTF. The CDR3 bases are TGTGCCAGCAGCCCTGACAGTAACTATGGCTACACCTTC.

The chain employs TRBV6-1 and TRBJ1-5, with D perhaps TRBD1 (6 bases). Germline CDR1 and CDR2: MNHNS and SASEGT. The CDR3 covers 16 residues. The V and J ends lost 7 bases and 0 bases respectively, with 16 bases between them. CDR3 nucleotides: TGTGCCAGCACCTATGGCGGGACATATAGCAATCAGCCCCAGCATTTT. Translation gives CASTYGGTYSNQPQHF.

This clonotype was picked up many times. The V gene is TRBV24-1, the J gene TRBJ1-5; TRBD1 is a possible D gene (5 bases). The CDR3 covers 12 residues. Trimming shortened V by 12 bases and J by 6 bases, and 14 bases separated the two germline ends. The V gene's germline CDR1 is KGHDR and CDR2 SFDVKD. CDR3 sequence reads: CAAQGWGQPQHF. In DNA, the CDR3 is TGTGCCGCTCAGGGCTGGGGTCAGCCCCAGCATTTT.

This clonotype was seen a handful of times. The chain links TRBV9 to TRBJ2-3; 8 bases match TRBD2. The J segment lost 1 base and the V segment lost 5 bases, leaving 6 bases of the junction unmatched. CDR3 length equals 15 residues. Germline lookup yields CDR1 SGDLS and CDR2 YYNGEE. Written as DNA, the CDR3 is TGTGCCAGCAGACCACGAGCGGGGGGCACAGATACGCAGTATTTT. It codes for CASRPRAGGTDTQYF.

This clonotype was picked up many times. V and J are TRBV11-2 and TRBJ2-3; 8 nucleotides align to TRBD2. The V gene's germline CDR1 is SGHAT and CDR2 FQNNGV. Trimming cost V 1 base and J 1 base; bases outside gene matches: 7. This CDR3 comprises 17 residues. The CDR3 DNA reads as TGTGCCAGCAGCTTAGTTGGGAGCGGGGGCGGCACAGATACGCAGTATTTT. This sequence encodes CASSLVGSGGGTDTQYF.

On this clonotype itself: It is likely a read error: a sequence one base away is far more abundant. This chain links TRBV5-1 with TRBJ2-5; D is unresolved. CDR3 length equals 13 residues. Germline loops: CDR1 SGHRS, CDR2 YFSETQ. For the CDR3, the DNA is TGTGCCAGCAGCTTAAGGCCCCAAGAGACCCAGTACTTC. This sequence encodes CASSLRPQETQYF.

Details on this clonotype: A much larger clone sits a single nucleotide away, making a read error possible. The V and J genes are TRBV10-3 and TRBJ1-1; perhaps TRBD1 as D (5 bases). Germline values: CDR1 ENHRY, CDR2 SYGVKD. The V and J ends lost 2 bases and 7 bases respectively, with 11 bases between them. This CDR3 region has 13 residues. This chain's CDR3 is CAISEPLGVEAFF. The CDR3 region has the DNA TGTGCCATCAGTGAGCCGCTAGGGGTTGAAGCTTTCTTT.

The table lists this clonotype with a count of one. This sequence joins TRBV19 and TRBJ2-7, with D possibly being TRBD1 (6 bases). Per the germline V gene, CDR1 is LNHDA and CDR2 is SQIVND (reference sequence). Between the trimmed V and J ends, which lost 1 base and 7 bases, there was a span of 17 bases. The CDR3 is 15 residues long. In DNA form, the CDR3 reads TGTGCCAGTAGTATAGGACAGGCGGTCGGTGATGAGCAGTACTTC. Its translation: CASSIGQAVGDEQYF.

This clonotype turned up a few times. The chain couples TRBV20-1 to TRBJ2-5; the D is unclear. Trimming shortened V by 4 bases and J by 1 base, and 7 bases separated the two germline ends. Germline V CDR1 and CDR2: DFQATT, SNEGSKA (reference sequence). This CDR3 is 12 amino acids long. Here the CDR3 DNA reads TGCAGTGCTACCTGGGGCCAAGAGACCCAGTACTTC. This encodes CSATWGQETQYF.

Only a few counts were recorded for this clonotype. The chain is built from TRBV9 and TRBJ1-1; 7 bases map to TRBD1. With V trimmed by 3 bases and J by 0 bases, 5 bases remained unmatched. This CDR3 spans 15 amino acids. CDR1 and CDR2 from the germline V gene are SGDLS and YYNGEE. The CDR3, as DNA: TGTGCCAGCAGCGCGTCCGGGACAGTGAACACTGAAGCTTTCTTT. Translated, it gives CASSASGTVNTEAFF.

This clonotype was counted a few times. The chain has TRBV7-9 and TRBJ2-5; D is ambiguous. This CDR3 contains 13 residues. The V end was cut by 6 bases, the J end by 2 bases, with 10 bases between. The germline V gene encodes CDR1 SEHNR and CDR2 FQNEAQ (reference sequence). CDR3 loop: CASSSDLQETQYF. The CDR3 DNA follows: TGTGCCAGCAGTTCTGACCTGCAAGAGACCCAGTACTTC.

This clonotype was counted many times. The chain uses TRBV28 and TRBJ2-3, with a tentative D call TRBD2 (5 bases). The germline CDR1 and CDR2 sequences are MDHEN and SYDVKM. Trimming pared 7 bases from V and 4 bases from J, leaving 9 bases between. The CDR3 extends over 12 amino acids. The CDR3 DNA sequence: TGTGCCAGCAATAGGCGGGCAGATACGCAGTATTTT. It yields the protein CASNRRADTQYF.